The rows below give T cell receptor beta chains drawn from one sample of a study of patients and donors after allogeneic stem cell transplantation. TCRdb fed the RT-PCR reads into MiXCR, producing one record per CDR3 protein. This table has approximately 140,000 distinct CDR3 sequences, about two fifths appearing once. What was sequenced was blood, either unsorted or a sorted T cell fraction (not recorded which). The source of these receptors is a human donor who was either an allogeneic HSCT recipient or a stem cell or donor lymphocyte infusion donor (not recorded which). It is not recorded whose cells these are; they may come from a transplant donor. CDR3s include the opening cysteine and the closing phenylalanine or tryptophan. The D gene is left open where the match is weak. Rows may omit the clone size; those that give it use once, few, many or a size class.

j_gene	d_gene	v_gene	abundance	CDR3nt	CDR3aa
TRBJ1-3	-	TRBV2	-	TGTGCCAGCAGTGGCTTCGACCCGGCAATCGACTCTGGAAACACCATATATTTT	CASSGFDPAIDSGNTIYF
TRBJ1-5	-	TRBV7-9	-	TGTGCCAGCAGCTTAGGGACCTCGAGCAATCAGCCCCAGCATTTT	CASSLGTSSNQPQHF
TRBJ1-1	-	TRBV6-1	once	TGTGCCAGCAGGGTAAGCCGCATGAACACTGAAGCTTTCTTT	CASRVSRMNTEAFF
TRBJ1-1	-	TRBV5-1	-	TGCGCCAGCAGGACCGTGAACACTGAAGCTTTCTTT	CASRTVNTEAFF
TRBJ1-3	-	TRBV12-3/TRBV12-4	few	TGTGCCAGCAGTCCGGGGCGTGGGTTTGGAAACACCATATATTTT	CASSPGRGFGNTIYF
TRBJ2-2	-	TRBV13	few	TGTGCCAGCAGCCACGATAGGATCGGGGAGCTGTTTTTT	CASSHDRIGELFF
TRBJ1-1	-	TRBV3-1	-	TGTGCCAGCAGCCAAGTACGACTCCTGAACACTGAAGCTTTCTTT	CASSQVRLLNTEAFF
TRBJ2-1	TRBD2	TRBV20-1	-	TGCAGTGCTCCCGCCCGGGGAGCGGGAACCTACAATGAGCAGTTCTTC	CSAPARGAGTYNEQFF
TRBJ1-1	TRBD1	TRBV6-2/TRBV6-3	-	TGTGCCAGCAGCCAGGGGGGCACCTACACTGAAGCTTTCTTT	CASSQGGTYTEAFF
TRBJ2-3	-	TRBV12-3/TRBV12-4	-	TGTGCCAGCAGTTGGATGGCGTCGGTCACAGATACGCAGTATTTT	CASSWMASVTDTQYF
TRBJ2-1	TRBD2	TRBV14	-	TGTGCCAGCAGCCAAGTTAGCGGGAATTACAATGAGCAGTTCTTC	CASSQVSGNYNEQFF
TRBJ1-1	-	TRBV5-8	few	TGTGCCAGCAGCTGGGGAGTGGCTTTCTTT	CASSWGVAFF
TRBJ1-5	TRBD1	TRBV20-1	few	TGCAGTGCTGAAGCCGGGACAGGGCGTGGAAGCAATCAGCCCCAGCATTTT	CSAEAGTGRGSNQPQHF
TRBJ2-3	-	TRBV9	-	TGTGCCAGTAACCCTGGGGGATGGGCAGATACGCAGTATTTT	CASNPGGWADTQYF
TRBJ1-2	-	TRBV20-1	-	TGCAGTGCTAGAGATATGGTCGGCAGACCAAACTATGGCTACACCTTC	CSARDMVGRPNYGYTF
TRBJ1-2	TRBD1	TRBV12-3/TRBV12-4	-	TGTGCCAGCAGTCCCAGCCCGGGACAGTCCTTTGACTACACCTTC	CASSPSPGQSFDYTF
TRBJ1-5	TRBD1	TRBV5-8	-	TGTGCCAGCAGCCTGGGACAGGGTTGGGGTCATCAGCCCCAGCATTTT	CASSLGQGWGHQPQHF
TRBJ1-2	-	TRBV12-3/TRBV12-4	many	TGTGCCAGCAGTTTAGGCTATGGCTACACCTTC	CASSLGYGYTF
TRBJ2-1	TRBD1	TRBV10-3	few	TGTGCCATCAGTGAGGGTGGGTCCCCGGGACAGGGGGACAATGAGCAGTTCTTC	CAISEGGSPGQGDNEQFF
TRBJ1-2	-	TRBV12-3/TRBV12-4	-	TGTGCCAGCAGTGGGGACGGAAATGGCTACACCTTC	CASSGDGNGYTF
TRBJ1-2	-	TRBV6-1	few	TGTGCCAGCAGTGACCGGAACCGGGACGGCTATGGCTACACCTTC	CASSDRNRDGYGYTF
TRBJ1-5	-	TRBV6-2/TRBV6-3	-	TGTGCCAGCAGAACACTGGGACAACAGCATTTT	CASRTLGQQHF
TRBJ2-2	-	TRBV5-6	-	TGTGCCAGCAGCCCGGCGGCGGGCGCAAGCACCGGGGAGCTGTTTTTT	CASSPAAGASTGELFF
TRBJ2-4	-	TRBV3-1	-	TGTGCCAGCAGCCAAGGGGCCTCAGGGACCTTAAACATTCAGTACTTC	CASSQGASGTLNIQYF
TRBJ2-1	TRBD2	TRBV5-4	-	TGTGCCAGCAGCGGGACTAGCGGGGAACTATTAGGAGAGCAGTTCTTC	CASSGTSGELLGEQFF
TRBJ2-5	TRBD1	TRBV27	once	TGTGCCAGCAAGCTCTCCCAGGGGGACCAAGAGACCCAGTACTTC	CASKLSQGDQETQYF
TRBJ1-6	TRBD1	TRBV10-2	few	TGCGCCAGCCTCTTCGACAGGGAGGACTCACCCCTCCACTTT	CASLFDREDSPLHF
TRBJ1-4	-	TRBV5-1	few	TGCGCCAGCAGCTTGGAACCCGGAGGGGCAGAAAAACTGTTTTTT	CASSLEPGGAEKLFF
TRBJ2-1	TRBD2	TRBV12-3/TRBV12-4	-	TGTGCCAGCAGTTTAGCGCGACTGCCTGGCGGGAGTGAGCAGTTCTTC	CASSLARLPGGSEQFF
TRBJ1-3	-	TRBV12-3/TRBV12-4	-	TGTGCCAGCAGTCCCTCGTACGGCTCTGGAAACACCATATATTTT	CASSPSYGSGNTIYF
TRBJ2-1	TRBD2	TRBV4-3	-	TGCGCCAGCAGCCAAGATGGTATAGGTAGCGGGGGTTACAATGAGCAGTTCTTC	CASSQDGIGSGGYNEQFF
TRBJ1-2	-	TRBV7-9	many	TGTGCCAGCAGCCCTTGGACCGAGGGGGGCTACACCTTC	CASSPWTEGGYTF
TRBJ1-1	TRBD1	TRBV10-3	-	TGTGCCATCAGTGGGACAGGGGATAACAATGAAGCTTTCTTT	CAISGTGDNNEAFF
TRBJ2-7	TRBD1	TRBV5-1	-	TGCGCCAGCAGCGGGACAGAGGAGTTGCCCTACGAGCAGTACTTC	CASSGTEELPYEQYF
TRBJ1-1	TRBD1	TRBV10-3	few	TGTGCCAGCTACGGGGCGACCGGGACAGGGGATCCAGCTTTCTTT	CASYGATGTGDPAFF
TRBJ1-3	-	TRBV6-5	few	TGTGCCAGCAGTTACCAGAACTCTGGAAACACCATATATTTT	CASSYQNSGNTIYF
TRBJ1-5	-	TRBV28	-	TGTGCCAGCAGTTTATTGATAGCCCCGGCAGGCCAGCATTTT	CASSLLIAPAGQHF
TRBJ2-7	-	TRBV28	once	TGTGCCAGCGGGCTGACCTGGTTAGAGCAGTACTTC	CASGLTWLEQYF
TRBJ1-5	TRBD1	TRBV18	many	TGTGCCAGCTCACCCCATCAAGGGGGCGAGCAGCCCCAGCATTTT	CASSPHQGGEQPQHF
TRBJ2-1	TRBD1	TRBV6-5	-	TGTGCCACCGAGAGGGGACAGGGCAGTGTTAAGCAGTTCTTC	CATERGQGSVKQFF
TRBJ1-2	-	TRBV6-1	few	TGTGCCAGCAGCGCTAGGACAGACTATGGCTACACCTTC	CASSARTDYGYTF
TRBJ1-1	-	TRBV9	-	TGTGCCAGCAGCACCTCGCTCCAACCGGGGACTGAAGCTTTCTTT	CASSTSLQPGTEAFF